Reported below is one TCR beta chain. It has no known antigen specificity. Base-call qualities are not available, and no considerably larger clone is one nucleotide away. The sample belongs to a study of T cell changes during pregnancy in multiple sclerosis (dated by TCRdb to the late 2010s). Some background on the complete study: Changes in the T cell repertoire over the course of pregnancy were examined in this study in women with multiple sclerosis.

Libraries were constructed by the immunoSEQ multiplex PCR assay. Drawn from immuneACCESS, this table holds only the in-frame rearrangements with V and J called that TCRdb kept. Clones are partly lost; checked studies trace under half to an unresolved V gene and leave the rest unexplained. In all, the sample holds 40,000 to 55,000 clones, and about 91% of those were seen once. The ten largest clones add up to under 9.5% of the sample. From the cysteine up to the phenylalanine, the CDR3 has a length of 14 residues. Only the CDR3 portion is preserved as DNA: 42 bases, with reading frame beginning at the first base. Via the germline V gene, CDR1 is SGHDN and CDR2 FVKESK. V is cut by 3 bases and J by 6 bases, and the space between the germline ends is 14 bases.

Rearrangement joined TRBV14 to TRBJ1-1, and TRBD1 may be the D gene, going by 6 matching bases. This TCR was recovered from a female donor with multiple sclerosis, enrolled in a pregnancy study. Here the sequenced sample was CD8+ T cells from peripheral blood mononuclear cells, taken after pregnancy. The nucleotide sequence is TGTGCCAGCAGCCATCGGGGGGCGGGCGCTGAAGCTTTCTTT. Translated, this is CASSHRGAGAEAFF.